What follows is one TCR beta chain and its context. Its antigen is not known. Described treatment: roughly nine-day PBMC culture with coronavirus spike peptide pools or control peptides (ViraFEST assay). Sequencing of cultured CD4+ T cell DNA used the Oncomine TCR Beta short-read assay. MiXCR was run by TCRdb on the PCR reads, yielding one entry per CDR3 protein. The sample contains about 19,000 distinct CDR3 sequences, about 50% of which appear only once. This CDR3 has 11 residues. The V end was cut by 8 bases, the J end by 4 bases, with 6 bases between. The data are from a study of vaccination and CD4 T cells after COVID-19.

The chain employs TRBV12-3 or TRBV12-4 and TRBJ1-3; D remains ambiguous. The receptor comes from a human donor who had recovered from COVID-19. The source material was CD4+ T cells from blood, cultured in vitro, sampled after SARS-CoV-2 vaccination. The CDR3 protein is CASFKGNTIYF. The CDR3 nucleotides read TGTGCCAGCTTTAAAGGAAACACCATATATTTT.